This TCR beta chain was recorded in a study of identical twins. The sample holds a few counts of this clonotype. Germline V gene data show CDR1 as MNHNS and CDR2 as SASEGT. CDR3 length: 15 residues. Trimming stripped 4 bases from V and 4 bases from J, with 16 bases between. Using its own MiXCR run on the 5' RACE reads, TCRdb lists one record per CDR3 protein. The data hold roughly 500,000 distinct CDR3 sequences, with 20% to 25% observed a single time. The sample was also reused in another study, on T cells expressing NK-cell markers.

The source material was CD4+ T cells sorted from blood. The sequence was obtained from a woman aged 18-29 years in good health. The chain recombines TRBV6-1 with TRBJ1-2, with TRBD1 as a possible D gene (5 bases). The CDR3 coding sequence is TGTGCCAGCAGTGGTGCCTCCGGGACCCTCTATGGCTACACCTTC. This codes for CASSGASGTLYGYTF.